This record covers a single T cell receptor beta chain. Its antigen specificity is not known. No much larger clonotype is one base removed from it; base qualities were not supplied. This sample was included in a study of CD4 T cells in relation to SARS-CoV-2 and coronaviruses (dated by TCRdb to the early 2020s). As for the study more broadly: The ViraFEST assay cultured PBMCs with antigen for roughly 11 days, then sequenced TCR beta CDR3s to find antigen-specific clonal expansions. The Adaptive Biotechnologies TCR-sequencing kit was used for samples from a few pre-COVID donors and for the naive versus memory experiments, whereas the other data were Illumina-based. Using patient-derived lymphoblastoid cell lines, the shared crossreactive spike epitopes were mapped to their HLA restriction. A different, Illumina-based TCR-beta assay was used to sequence expansion assays from other donors in the study. An HIV-1 Nef peptide pool or a no-peptide culture served as the negative reference condition. The study assessed, at the TCR clonotype level, memory CD4+ T cell crossreactivity between SARS-CoV-2 and common cold coronavirus spike proteins.

CD4+ T cells from unexposed donors were collected before the COVID-19 pandemic (2011-2018). After approximately 11 days of culture, CD4+ T cells were isolated with the EasySep CD4+ T cell isolation kit. As cell number allowed, CD4+ T cells from unexposed donors were tested for reactivity to SARS-CoV-2 S and N and to four common cold coronavirus spike pools. Each well held more than 1.5 million PBMCs cultured in IMDM containing 5% human AB serum and roughly 10 IU/ml IL-2. Half of the culture medium was replaced with fresh IL-2-containing medium on days 3 and 7. Triplicate replicate wells were generally used for each peptide culture condition. Leukapheresis product for the unexposed donors was bought commercially. Ficoll-Paque PLUS gradient centrifugation was used to isolate PBMCs from either whole blood or leukapheresis product. PBMCs were either cryopreserved at -140 degrees C or used fresh in the expansion assay. The QIAamp Micro DNA Kit was used to extract genomic DNA from the CD4+ T cells.

The germline V gene encodes CDR1 SEHNR and CDR2 FQNEAQ (reference sequence). Deletion took 2 bases off V and 5 bases off J, with a span of 9 bases between the germline ends. From the cysteine through the phenylalanine, the CDR3 covers 13 amino acids. Of all the DNA, just the CDR3 is kept, 39 bases in frame from base 1. Library prep was done by the immunoSEQ multiplex PCR assay. In the authors' own workflow: During preprocessing, nonproductive sequences were discarded, as were any CDR3s that did not begin with C, did not end with F or W, or were shorter than 7 amino acids. The MANAFEST web app identified antigen-specific clonotypes based on expansion compared with the reference and other culture wells. A clone was considered positive if significant expansion relative to the reference culture was observed in 2 of 3 replicate wells at an FDR below 0.05. A further requirement for positive clones was significant expansion compared with all other tandem wells, along with an odds ratio above 5. After three terminal residues were trimmed from each end, CDR3 homology was quantified as pairwise Levenshtein distance using the stringdist R package. The table was pulled from immuneACCESS by TCRdb, which kept in-frame rearrangements only. Such tables lose some clones; where checked, under half of the loss comes from unresolved V genes, and the rest has no known cause. That table furnishes V, J and clone size, whereas the DNA furnished D and trimming. The sample table contains around 16,000 clones; only one count was recorded for 70% to 80% of them. Clones ranked in the top ten supply around 9.1% of the sample.

Overall study outcomes, separate from this receptor: Because the crossreactivity analysis focused on spike protein, crossreactivity against other viral proteins was not assessed. Roughly 64% of donors had memory CD4+ clonotypes that crossrecognized SARS-CoV-2 and at least one common cold coronavirus spike. The study was limited by small numbers of patients and tested TCRs. Because no donor provided both pre-pandemic and post-infection samples, tracing the source of pre-existing responses was limited. Significantly weaker SARS-CoV-2-driven expansion was shown by crossreactive clones than by monoreactive clones, consistent with antigenic imprinting.

Sequenced material: CD4+ T cells from PBMCs, cultured in vitro. This receptor was obtained from a human donor in good health. The sequence is built from TRBV7-9 and TRBJ2-5, with no D gene named confidently. The DNA sequence is as follows: TGTGCCAGCAGCTTAATTTCAAGGGAGACCCAGTACTTC. It specifies CASSLISRETQYF.